This TCR beta chain was obtained from a study of breast tumors, draining lymph nodes, adjacent tissues. A single record per CDR3 protein comes from TCRdb applying MiXCR to the multiplex PCR reads. This sample has tens of thousands of distinct CDR3 sequences, with 60% to 80% found just once. V shed 4 bases, J shed 3 bases, and the junction held 4 bases outside the gene matches. The CDR3 is made up of 15 amino acids. CDR1 is SGHTA, CDR2 FQGTGA, per germline. Whole-study findings and limits: Most tumor T cells seemingly derive from lymph node, then expand in tumor. Tumor T cell lymph node origin was a supported hypothesis, not proven. Tumor repertoires ranked between lymph nodes and nontumor tissue in diversity, with V and J gene preferences. Compared with basal-like, luminal-like tumors shared significantly more repertoire with nontumor tissue.

As regards this clonotype: Its cognate antigen is unknown.

This sequence originates from a female donor with breast cancer. Some clones in this sample may be carry-over from other donors' samples. The sequenced sample was breast tumor tissue. This chain connects TRBV7-3 to TRBJ2-1, with 9 bases lining up with TRBD1. This chain's CDR3 is CASSSPTGGYNEQFF. CDR3 DNA sequence: TGTGCCAGCAGCTCTCCGACAGGGGGCTACAATGAGCAGTTCTTC.